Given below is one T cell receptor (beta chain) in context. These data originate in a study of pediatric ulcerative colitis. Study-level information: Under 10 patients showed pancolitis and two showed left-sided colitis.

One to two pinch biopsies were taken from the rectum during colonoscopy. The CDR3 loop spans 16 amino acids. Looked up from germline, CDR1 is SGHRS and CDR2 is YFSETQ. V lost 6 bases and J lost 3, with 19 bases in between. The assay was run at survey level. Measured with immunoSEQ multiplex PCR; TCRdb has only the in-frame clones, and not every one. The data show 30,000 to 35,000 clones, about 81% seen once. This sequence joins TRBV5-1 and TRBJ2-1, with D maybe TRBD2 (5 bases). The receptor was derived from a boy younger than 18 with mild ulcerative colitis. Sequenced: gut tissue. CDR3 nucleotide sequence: TGCGCCAGCACCATGAGGGTATCTTCCGGCTACAATGAGCAGTTCTTC. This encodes CASTMRVSSGYNEQFF.